This T cell receptor beta chain was captured in a study of T cell responses to AZD1222 COVID-19 vaccine. Overall study results and limits: Variant regions that are unmutated are reportedly the target of nearly half of spike-specific TCRs.

Remarks on this clone: Its cognate antigen is unknown.

The CDR3 runs 15 residues. Germline V CDR1 and CDR2: LNHDA, SQIVND (reference sequence). V trimming: 1 base; J trimming: 4 bases; junction bases outside the gene matches: 1. Sequencing used immunoSEQ multiplex PCR; TCRdb keeps in-frame clones, though not all of them. The sample consists of just under 150,000 clones, more than 70% of them appearing once. This TCR derives from an adult who received the AZD1222 COVID-19 vaccine. The sample here was peripheral blood, taken 28 days after the second AZD1222 dose. This rearrangement joins TRBV19 to TRBJ2-1; TRBD2 matches 10 bases. The CDR3, as DNA: TGTGCCAGTAGTATAGCTAGCGGGGGATACAATGAGCAGTTCTTC. The encoded protein is CASSIASGGYNEQFF.